This entry lists 16 T cell receptor beta chains sequenced from one sample in a study of T cells after yellow fever vaccination. TCRdb reanalysed the 5' RACE reads using MiXCR and keeps one entry per CDR3 protein. The sample lists a few hundred thousand distinct CDR3 sequences, less than 20% seen once, with 15% to 20% in the top ten. Material: PBMCs, obtained 4 to 6 days after the first yellow fever vaccination. Receptors were obtained from a man between 18 and 35 years old who received the YFV17D yellow fever vaccine.

The CDR3 loop reads CASSFYGGSEAFF. CDR3 in DNA: TGTGCCAGCAGTTTTTATGGGGGTTCTGAAGCTTTCTTT. The V call is TRBV27, the J call TRBJ1-1; a weak D match, TRBD1 (5 bases). Between the trimmed V and J ends, which lost 3 bases and 6 bases, there was a span of 11 bases. The CDR3 is made up of 13 amino acids. Germline CDR1 MNHEY, CDR2 SMNVEV (reference sequence).

The J gene is TRBJ1-1, the V gene TRBV6-5; D is perhaps TRBD1 (5 bases). The CDR3 totals 16 residues. Trimming cost V 0 bases and J 0 bases, with 11 bases left between them. The germline CDR1 and CDR2 sequences are MNHEY and SVGAGI. The CDR3 DNA reads as TGTGCCAGCAGTTACTCCGGGGGATGGGTGAACACTGAAGCTTTCTTT. It encodes CASSYSGGWVNTEAFF.

The CDR3 sequence: CASSLGRTEETQYF. DNA for the CDR3: TGCGCCAGCAGCTTGGGACGGACAGAGGAGACCCAGTACTTC. The chain joins TRBV5-1 to TRBJ2-5; D is perhaps TRBD1 (6 bases). This CDR3 region has 14 residues. Per germline, CDR1 SGHRS and CDR2 YFSETQ. Trimming removed 0 bases at V and 5 bases at J, with 11 bases between.

The rearrangement links TRBV7-9 to TRBJ2-4; TRBD1 matches at 7 bases. CDR3 length: 16 residues. The ends lost 3 bases at V and 2 bases at J; junction bases unmatched: 7. Germline V gene sequence: CDR1 SEHNR, CDR2 FQNEAQ (reference sequence). CDR3 DNA: TGTGCCAGCAGCTTTTTTGAGGGGGCGTCCAAAAACATTCAGTACTTC. It codes for CASSFFEGASKNIQYF.

The gene calls are TRBV20-1 and TRBJ2-7, with 7 nucleotides matching TRBD1. CDR1 is DFQATT, CDR2 SNEGSKA, per germline (reference sequence). V shed 6 bases and J 2 bases; nucleotides not matched to a gene: 7. CDR3 length equals 13 residues. The CDR3 coding sequence is TGCAGTGCCAACCCTGGGACAGCCTACGAGCAGTACGTC. Protein product: CSANPGTAYEQYV.

The J gene is TRBJ1-6, the V gene TRBV7-2; D may be TRBD1 (6 bases). CDR3 size: 16 residues. Germline V lookup: CDR1 SGHTA, CDR2 FQGNSA. V shed 0 bases and J shed 9 bases, with 15 bases lying between them. Here the CDR3 reads CASSLASQGTSSPLHF. In nucleotides, the CDR3 is TGTGCCAGCAGCTTAGCCTCTCAGGGGACCAGTTCACCCCTCCACTTT.

The genes are TRBV5-4 and TRBJ2-1; 8 nucleotides align to TRBD2. The CDR3 runs to 16 residues. Looked up from germline, CDR1 is SGHNT and CDR2 is YYREEE (reference sequence). Losses at the gene ends were 1 base for V and 6 bases for J; bases not matched to a gene: 9. The CDR3 loop reads CASSLYRGLVVNEQFF. The DNA for the CDR3 is TGTGCCAGCAGCTTGTATCGGGGACTAGTCGTCAATGAGCAGTTCTTC.

This clonotype has only a few counts. The chain recombines TRBV5-8 with TRBJ1-1, with D maybe TRBD1 (5 bases). V shed 4 bases and J shed 1 base, with 11 bases lying between them. The germline V gene encodes CDR1 SGHTS and CDR2 YDEGEE. The CDR3 length is 14 residues. The DNA of the CDR3 is TGTGCCAGCAGCCCAGGGTACTCGAACACTGAAGCTTTCTTT. Protein: CASSPGYSNTEAFF.

This clonotype was counted only a few times. In nucleotides, the CDR3 is TGTGCCAGCAGCTGGGACTTAAACTACGAGCAGTACGTC. It is translated as CASSWDLNYEQYV. The V call is TRBV6-6, the J call TRBJ2-7; TRBD2 is a possible D gene (6 bases). V gave up 6 bases and J gave up 3 bases, with 12 bases separating them. Germline lookup yields CDR1 MNHNY and CDR2 SVGAGI (reference sequence). The CDR3 is 13 residues long.

The sample holds a few counts of this clonotype. The chain links TRBV29-1 to TRBJ1-1; D not certain. CDR3 size: 12 residues. Germline-derived CDR1 and CDR2 are SQVTM and ANQGSEA. Trimming stripped 2 bases from V and 0 bases from J, with 4 bases between. CDR3 bases: TGCAGCGTTGAACGCGTGAACACTGAAGCTTTCTTT. Amino acid sequence: CSVERVNTEAFF.

CDR3 amino acids: CASSEADRGGSPLHF. CDR3 in DNA: TGTGCCAGCAGTGAAGCTGACAGGGGAGGATCACCCCTCCACTTT. V gene TRBV6-4 combines with J gene TRBJ1-6; 8 nucleotides match TRBD1. Losses at the gene ends were 3 bases for V and 10 bases for J; bases not matched to a gene: 8. The CDR3 totals 15 residues. Germline CDR1 reads MRHNA; CDR2 reads SNTAGT.

In this sample, this clonotype turned up a few times. The chain couples TRBV7-2 to TRBJ2-3; the D is unclear. From germline, CDR1 is SGHTA and CDR2 FQGNSA. The CDR3 is 13 amino acids. The ends were cut back, 10 bases at V and 2 bases at J, with 13 bases in the middle. In DNA, the CDR3 is TGTGCCATCTCTATTCGTCCCACAGATACGCAGTATTTT. Amino acid sequence: CAISIRPTDTQYF. The full variable domain, rest sourced from reference TRBV7-2 and TRBJ2-3, is GAGVSQSPSNKVTEKGKDVELRCDPISGHTALYWYRQSLGQGLEFLIYFQGNSAPDKSGLPSDRFSAERTGGSVSTLTIQRTQQEDSAVYLCAISIRPTDTQYFGPGTRLTVL.

The genes are TRBV29-1 and TRBJ2-1; either TRBD1 or TRBD2 may supply D (6 bases each). CDR3 length: 12 residues. In germline, CDR1 is SQVTM, CDR2 ANQGSEA. Between the trimmed V and J ends, which lost 5 bases and 4 bases, there was a span of 9 bases. CDR3 region: CSVRGTYNEQFF. CDR3 bases: TGCAGCGTTCGCGGGACATACAATGAGCAGTTCTTC.

This clonotype was seen more than once but under ten times. The chain combines TRBV10-2 with TRBJ2-5; D call uncertain. Trimming took 7 bases from V and 2 from J, leaving 11 bases between them. This CDR3 comprises 13 residues. In germline, CDR1 is WSHSY, CDR2 SAAADI. CDR3 region: CASKVSVQETQYF. The CDR3 DNA sequence: TGCGCCAGCAAGGTTTCTGTGCAAGAGACCCAGTACTTC.

The CDR3 spells CASQATGTAFSGANVLTF. The CDR3 nucleotides are TGTGCCAGCCAGGCAACCGGGACAGCCTTCTCTGGGGCCAACGTCCTGACTTTC. The chain couples TRBV27 to TRBJ2-6; 7 bases align to TRBD1. The CDR3 has 18 residues. J was trimmed by 0 bases and V by 8 bases; bases with no gene match: 13. CDR1 and CDR2 (germline): MNHEY, SMNVEV (reference sequence). Based on the CDR3 plus reference TRBV27 and TRBJ2-6, the full variable domain is EAQVTQNPRYLITVTGKKLTVTCSQNMNHEYMSWYRQDPGLGLRQIYYSMNVEVTDKGDVPEGYKVSRKEKRNFPLILESPSPNQTSLYFCASQATGTAFSGANVLTFGAGSRLTVL.

V and J are TRBV15 and TRBJ2-7; D possibly corresponds to TRBD2 (6 bases). CDR1 and CDR2 from the germline V gene are LNHNV and YYDKDF (reference sequence). V lost 8 bases, J lost 3 bases, and 14 bases lay in between. CDR3 length equals 13 residues. The CDR3 coding sequence is TGTGCCACCTCTCGGGGGAACCGCTACGAGCAGTACTTC. Protein sequence: CATSRGNRYEQYF.